This TCR beta chain was identified during a study of T cells in Graves' hyperthyroidism and ophthalmopathy. Study at large: Blood was drawn when the patient was first diagnosed and still untreated.

This clonotype was counted at least ten times. As yet, its antigen is unknown. Patients were aged 18 to 65, had disease duration under 2 months, and had newly diagnosed hyperthyroidism. Trimming shortened V by 0 bases and J by 7 bases, and 12 bases separated the two germline ends. This CDR3 spans 15 amino acids. Germline loops: CDR1 LNHNV, CDR2 YYDKDF (reference sequence). Template material for amplifying TCR beta CDR3 regions consisted of RNA transcripts. First-round RT-PCR targeting the TCR CDR3 was performed with the HTBI primer set. MiXCR, run by TCRdb on the multiplex PCR reads, gives a single entry per CDR3 protein. The sample shows roughly 380,000 distinct CDR3 sequences, about 14% of them seen only once. Notes on the study in general: Ophthalmopathy onset followed model prediction by a median around 6.6 months.

This chain connects TRBV15 to TRBJ1-4, with D hard to call. The source is a woman between 55 and 75 years old with Graves' hyperthyroidism. The sample taken for sequencing was blood. The CDR3 sequence: CATSREEGWGEKLFF. The CDR3 DNA follows: TGTGCCACCAGCAGAGAAGAGGGTTGGGGTGAAAAACTGTTTTTT.